The entry below gives a single T cell receptor (beta chain) sequence along with its context. The antigen remains undetermined. TCRdb keeps only in-frame clones here, not all; method: immunoSEQ multiplex PCR. The data show 60,000 to 85,000 clones, around two thirds seen once. Using viral peptide pools, the ViraFEST assay grew out antigen-specific CD4+ T cells prior to sequencing. CD4+ T cells were isolated after 10 days of culture. Participants received two doses of either the BNT162b2 or mRNA-1273 vaccine. Culturing of a few million PBMC per well took place with around 9.6 IU/ml IL-2 and 7.5 to 10 ug/ml peptides. It was on days 3 and 7 that half the medium was replaced with IL-2 medium. This entry comes from a study of vaccination effects on CD4 cells after COVID-19. Across the whole study: Samples that were drawn after vaccination came a median of 72 days after the second dose.

The CDR3 covers 15 residues. V lost 3 bases, J lost 2 bases, and 6 bases stayed unmatched. Germline CDR1 reads SGHKS; CDR2 reads YYEKEE (reference sequence). Whole-study results and caveats: Late post-vaccination, clones induced by infection and those induced by vaccine underwent marked clonal contraction.

This TCR was sampled from a human donor who received a COVID-19 vaccine. This sample comprised CD4+ T cells from PBMCs cultured with HCoV-229E spike peptides, obtained after COVID-19 vaccination. The chain employs TRBV5-5 and TRBJ1-2; 8 nucleotides line up with TRBD1. The CDR3 sequence: CASSWGTGPNYGYTF. For the CDR3, the DNA is TGTGCCAGCAGCTGGGGGACAGGACCGAACTATGGCTACACCTTC.